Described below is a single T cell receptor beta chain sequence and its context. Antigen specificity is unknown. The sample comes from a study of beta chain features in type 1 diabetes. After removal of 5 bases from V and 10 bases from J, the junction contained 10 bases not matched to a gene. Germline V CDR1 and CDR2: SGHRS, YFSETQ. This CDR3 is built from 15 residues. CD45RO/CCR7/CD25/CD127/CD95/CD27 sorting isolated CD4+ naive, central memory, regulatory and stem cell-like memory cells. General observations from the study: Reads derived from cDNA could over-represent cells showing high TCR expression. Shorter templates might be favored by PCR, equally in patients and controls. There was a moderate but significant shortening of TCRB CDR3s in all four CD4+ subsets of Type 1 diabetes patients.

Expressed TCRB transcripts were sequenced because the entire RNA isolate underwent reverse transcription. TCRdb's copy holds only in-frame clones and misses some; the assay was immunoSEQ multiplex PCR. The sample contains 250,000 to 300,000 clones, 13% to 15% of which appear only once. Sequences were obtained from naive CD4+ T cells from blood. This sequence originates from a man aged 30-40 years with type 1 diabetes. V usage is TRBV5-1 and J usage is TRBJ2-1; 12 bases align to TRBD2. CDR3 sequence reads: CASRQTSGSAGEQFF. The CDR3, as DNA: TGCGCCAGCAGGCAGACTAGCGGGAGTGCTGGGGAGCAGTTCTTC.